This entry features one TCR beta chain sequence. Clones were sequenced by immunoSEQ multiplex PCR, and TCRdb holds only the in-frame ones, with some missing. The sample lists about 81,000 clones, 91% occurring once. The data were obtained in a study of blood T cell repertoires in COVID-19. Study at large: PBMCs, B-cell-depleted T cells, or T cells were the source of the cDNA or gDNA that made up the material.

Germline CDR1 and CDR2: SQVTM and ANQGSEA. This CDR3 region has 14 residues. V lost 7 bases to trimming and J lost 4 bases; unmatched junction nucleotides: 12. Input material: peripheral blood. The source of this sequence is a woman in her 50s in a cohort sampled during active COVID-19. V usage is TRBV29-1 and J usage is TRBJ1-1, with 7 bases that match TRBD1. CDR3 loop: CSAGTTGLVTEAFF. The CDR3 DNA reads TGCAGCGCCGGAACGACAGGGTTGGTCACTGAAGCTTTCTTT.